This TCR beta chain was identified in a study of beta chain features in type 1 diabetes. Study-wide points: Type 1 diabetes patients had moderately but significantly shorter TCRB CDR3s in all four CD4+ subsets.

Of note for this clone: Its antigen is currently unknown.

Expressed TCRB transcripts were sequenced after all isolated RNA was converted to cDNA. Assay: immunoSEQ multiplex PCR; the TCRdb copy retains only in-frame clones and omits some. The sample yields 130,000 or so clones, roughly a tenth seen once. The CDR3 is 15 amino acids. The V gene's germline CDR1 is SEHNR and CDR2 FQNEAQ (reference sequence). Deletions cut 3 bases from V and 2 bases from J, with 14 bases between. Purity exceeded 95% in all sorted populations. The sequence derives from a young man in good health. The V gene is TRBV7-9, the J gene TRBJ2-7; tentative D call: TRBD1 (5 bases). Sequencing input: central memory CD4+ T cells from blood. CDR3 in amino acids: CASSFGAGLTYEQYF. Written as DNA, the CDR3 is TGTGCCAGCAGCTTTGGGGCAGGGCTGACCTACGAGCAGTACTTC. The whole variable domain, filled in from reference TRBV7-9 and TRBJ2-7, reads DTGVSQNPRHKITKRGQNVTFRCDPISEHNRLYWYRQTLGQGPEFLTYFQNEAQLEKSRLLSDRFSAERPKGSFSTLEIQRTEQGDSAMYLCASSFGAGLTYEQYFGPGTRLTVT.